This is a list of T cell receptor beta chains from one sample in a study of cytomegalovirus exposure and HLA in healthy donors. The repertoire was sequenced with immunoSEQ multiplex PCR; TCRdb's copy has only in-frame clones and lacks some. The sample holds some 120,000 clones, about two thirds seen once. Sequencing was carried out using PBMCs. All receptors come from a man in his thirties or forties in good health and CMV-seropositive. CDR3s include the opening cysteine and the closing phenylalanine or tryptophan. D genes are given only for firm matches. A clone size is listed for some rows: how often the clone was seen (once, few, many), or a class if it is expanded.

v_gene: TRBV28; len: 15; d_gene: NA; j_gene: TRBJ2-2; abundance: NA; CDR3aa: CASLGLPLNTGELFF; CDR3nt: TGTGCCAGCTTGGGACTCCCTCTGAACACCGGGGAGCTGTTTTTT
v_gene: TRBV6-4; len: 15; d_gene: NA; j_gene: TRBJ2-3; abundance: NA; CDR3aa: CASSFSPEGTDTQYF; CDR3nt: TGTGCCAGCAGTTTTAGCCCCGAGGGAACGGATACGCAGTATTTT
v_gene: TRBV7-3; len: 18; d_gene: NA; j_gene: TRBJ2-1; abundance: once; CDR3aa: CASSPLSSVAGLRNEQFF; CDR3nt: TGTGCCAGCAGCCCACTCTCCTCTGTGGCGGGGCTCAGAAATGAGCAGTTCTTC
v_gene: TRBV27; len: 13; d_gene: TRBD1; j_gene: TRBJ1-2; abundance: few; CDR3aa: CASSQGQGYGYTF; CDR3nt: TGTGCCAGCAGTCAAGGACAGGGTTATGGCTACACCTTC
v_gene: TRBV9; len: 17; d_gene: TRBD1; j_gene: TRBJ2-3; abundance: NA; CDR3aa: CASSVRDSPILTDTQYF; CDR3nt: TGTGCCAGCAGCGTCCGGGACAGCCCTATACTCACAGATACGCAGTATTTT
v_gene: TRBV11-2; len: 16; d_gene: TRBD1; j_gene: TRBJ2-1; abundance: NA; CDR3aa: CASSLNRGKSTNEQFF; CDR3nt: TGTGCCAGCAGCTTGAACAGGGGGAAATCTACAAATGAGCAGTTCTTC
v_gene: TRBV28; len: 15; d_gene: TRBD1; j_gene: TRBJ1-4; abundance: NA; CDR3aa: CASSPQTGGGEKLFF; CDR3nt: TGTGCCAGCAGTCCCCAGACAGGGGGCGGTGAAAAACTGTTTTTT
v_gene: TRBV6-5; len: 13; d_gene: TRBD1; j_gene: TRBJ1-1; abundance: few; CDR3aa: CASTGQVNTEAFF; CDR3nt: TGTGCCAGCACCGGACAGGTGAACACTGAAGCTTTCTTT
v_gene: TRBV29-1; len: 14; d_gene: TRBD1; j_gene: TRBJ1-3; abundance: NA; CDR3aa: CSVGQGASGNTIYF; CDR3nt: TGCAGCGTCGGACAGGGGGCCAGTGGAAACACCATATATTTT
v_gene: TRBV2; len: 16; d_gene: TRBD1; j_gene: TRBJ1-6; abundance: NA; CDR3aa: CASRYGQGPYNSPLHF; CDR3nt: TGTGCCAGCAGGTATGGACAGGGCCCATATAATTCACCCCTCCACTTT
v_gene: TRBV18; len: 15; d_gene: NA; j_gene: TRBJ2-3; abundance: NA; CDR3aa: CASSSRSADTDTQYF; CDR3nt: TGTGCCAGCTCGTCCCGATCAGCGGACACAGATACGCAGTATTTT
v_gene: TRBV7-9; len: 11; d_gene: NA; j_gene: TRBJ2-1; abundance: NA; CDR3aa: CASSFSGEQFF; CDR3nt: TGTGCCAGCAGCTTCTCGGGTGAGCAGTTCTTC
v_gene: TRBV28; len: 13; d_gene: NA; j_gene: TRBJ2-7; abundance: NA; CDR3aa: CASSSSRLREQYF; CDR3nt: TGTGCCAGCAGTTCCTCTAGGTTGCGCGAGCAGTACTTC
v_gene: TRBV19; len: 16; d_gene: TRBD1; j_gene: TRBJ2-2; abundance: NA; CDR3aa: CASSLTGGIRAGELFF; CDR3nt: TGTGCCAGTAGCTTGACAGGGGGCATTCGGGCCGGGGAGCTGTTTTTT
v_gene: TRBV5-6; len: 12; d_gene: NA; j_gene: TRBJ2-1; abundance: NA; CDR3aa: CASSPQGFEQFF; CDR3nt: TGTGCCAGCAGCCCACAGGGATTTGAGCAGTTCTTC
v_gene: TRBV6-4; len: 15; d_gene: NA; j_gene: TRBJ1-4; abundance: few; CDR3aa: CASSEVEDSNEKLFF; CDR3nt: TGTGCCAGCAGTGAGGTAGAGGATTCTAATGAAAAACTGTTTTTT
v_gene: TRBV29-1; len: 13; d_gene: TRBD2; j_gene: TRBJ2-1; abundance: NA; CDR3aa: CSVHTSGRNEQFF; CDR3nt: TGCAGCGTTCATACTAGCGGGAGAAATGAGCAGTTCTTC
v_gene: TRBV7-2; len: 16; d_gene: TRBD2; j_gene: TRBJ2-3; abundance: NA; CDR3aa: CASSLVAGGDLDTQYF; CDR3nt: TGTGCCAGCAGCTTAGTAGCGGGAGGAGATCTAGATACGCAGTATTTT
v_gene: TRBV10-3; len: 13; d_gene: TRBD1; j_gene: TRBJ2-4; abundance: NA; CDR3aa: CASKGQEKNIQYF; CDR3nt: TGTGCCTCAAAGGGACAGGAAAAAAACATTCAGTACTTC
v_gene: TRBV2; len: 15; d_gene: NA; j_gene: TRBJ1-5; abundance: NA; CDR3aa: CASSELRGSNQPQHF; CDR3nt: TGTGCCAGCAGTGAGCTTCGGGGGAGCAATCAGCCCCAGCATTTT
v_gene: TRBV5-8; len: 18; d_gene: NA; j_gene: TRBJ2-5; abundance: NA; CDR3aa: CASSLVLGAGKTQETQYF; CDR3nt: TGTGCCAGCAGCTTGGTTTTAGGAGCCGGGAAAACACAAGAGACCCAGTACTTC
v_gene: TRBV13; len: 17; d_gene: TRBD2; j_gene: TRBJ2-1; abundance: NA; CDR3aa: CASSSPWSGSSYNEQFF; CDR3nt: TGTGCCAGCAGCTCGCCCTGGAGCGGGAGCTCCTACAATGAGCAGTTCTTC
v_gene: TRBV5-1; len: 19; d_gene: TRBD1; j_gene: TRBJ2-7; abundance: NA; CDR3aa: CASSLSDRANLPSSYEQYF; CDR3nt: TGCGCCAGCAGCTTGTCTGACAGGGCCAACCTCCCTTCCTCCTACGAGCAGTACTTC
v_gene: TRBV7-9; len: 16; d_gene: TRBD1; j_gene: TRBJ2-1; abundance: NA; CDR3aa: CASSLEPGQGPNEQFF; CDR3nt: TGTGCCAGCAGCTTAGAACCGGGACAGGGACCGAATGAGCAGTTCTTC
v_gene: TRBV28; len: 16; d_gene: TRBD1; j_gene: TRBJ2-1; abundance: NA; CDR3aa: CASKLAGTGAYNEQFF; CDR3nt: TGTGCCAGCAAACTCGCCGGGACAGGGGCCTACAATGAGCAGTTCTTC
v_gene: TRBV5-1; len: 15; d_gene: NA; j_gene: TRBJ1-4; abundance: NA; CDR3aa: CASSSGEATNEKLFF; CDR3nt: TGCGCCAGCAGCTCCGGGGAAGCAACTAATGAAAAACTGTTTTTT
v_gene: TRBV10-3; len: 14; d_gene: TRBD1; j_gene: TRBJ1-2; abundance: few; CDR3aa: CAMEDRGVRNGYTF; CDR3nt: TGTGCCATGGAAGACAGGGGAGTACGGAATGGCTACACCTTC
v_gene: TRBV4-1; len: 16; d_gene: TRBD1; j_gene: TRBJ2-3; abundance: NA; CDR3aa: CASSRQGGGSTDTQYF; CDR3nt: TGCGCCAGCAGCCGACAGGGGGGCGGGAGCACAGATACGCAGTATTTT
v_gene: TRBV7-2; len: 12; d_gene: NA; j_gene: TRBJ2-1; abundance: NA; CDR3aa: CASSFFYDEQFF; CDR3nt: TGTGCCAGCAGCTTCTTCTACGATGAGCAGTTCTTC
v_gene: TRBV4-2; len: 16; d_gene: NA; j_gene: TRBJ1-4; abundance: NA; CDR3aa: CASSQDGGEPHEKLFF; CDR3nt: TGTGCCAGCAGCCAAGATGGAGGGGAGCCCCATGAAAAACTGTTTTTT
v_gene: TRBV30; len: 19; d_gene: NA; j_gene: TRBJ1-5; abundance: few; CDR3aa: CACTDRRSTSRGSNQPQHF; CDR3nt: TGTGCCTGCACTGATAGACGAAGTACAAGCCGGGGGAGCAATCAGCCCCAGCATTTT
v_gene: TRBV28; len: 15; d_gene: NA; j_gene: TRBJ2-4; abundance: NA; CDR3aa: CASSFNVLAKNIQYF; CDR3nt: TGTGCCAGCAGTTTTAACGTACTAGCCAAAAACATTCAGTACTTC
v_gene: TRBV30; len: 14; d_gene: NA; j_gene: TRBJ2-2; abundance: NA; CDR3aa: CAWSDDRNPGELFF; CDR3nt: TGTGCCTGGAGTGACGACAGGAACCCCGGGGAGCTGTTTTTT
v_gene: TRBV30; len: 15; d_gene: NA; j_gene: TRBJ1-3; abundance: NA; CDR3aa: CAWSLAAVSGNTIYF; CDR3nt: TGTGCCTGGAGTCTAGCGGCGGTCTCTGGAAACACCATATATTTT